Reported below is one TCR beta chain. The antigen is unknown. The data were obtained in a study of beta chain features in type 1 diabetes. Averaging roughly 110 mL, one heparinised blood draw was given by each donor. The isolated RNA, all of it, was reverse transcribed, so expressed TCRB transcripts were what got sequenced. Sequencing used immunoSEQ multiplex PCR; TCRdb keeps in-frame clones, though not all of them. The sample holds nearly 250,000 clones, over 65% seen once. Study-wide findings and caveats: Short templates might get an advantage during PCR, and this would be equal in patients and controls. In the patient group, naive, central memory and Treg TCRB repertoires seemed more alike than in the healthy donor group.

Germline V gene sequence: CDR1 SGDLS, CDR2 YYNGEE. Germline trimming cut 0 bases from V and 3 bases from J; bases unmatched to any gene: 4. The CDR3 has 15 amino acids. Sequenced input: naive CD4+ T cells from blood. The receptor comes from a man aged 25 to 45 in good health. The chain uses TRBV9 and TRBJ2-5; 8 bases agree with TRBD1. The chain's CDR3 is CASSVGTGTKETQYF. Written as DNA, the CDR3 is TGTGCCAGCAGCGTAGGGACAGGGACGAAAGAGACCCAGTACTTC.